The sequence of this TCR beta chain was determined in a study of regulatory T cells in long-lasting Graves disease. Points from the study as a whole: Public clonotype sharing was higher in persistent than newly diagnosed patients.

For TCR beta, libraries came from iRepertoire HTBI primers and Arm-PCR of CDR3 regions. MiXCR was run by TCRdb on the multiplex PCR reads, yielding one entry per CDR3 protein. Of 550,000 to 650,000 distinct CDR3 sequences in the sample, around 15% were seen once. This clonotype was seen a few times. What it recognizes is unknown. Documented time point: newly diagnosed GD, antithyroid drugs for less than 3 months. With RNA extracted from PBMCs as input, the TCR library was made. The sample was also reused in another study, on T cells in Graves' hyperthyroidism and ophthalmopathy. From that report: Among the patients, aged 18 to 65, hyperthyroidism was newly diagnosed and had lasted under 2 months. Separating ophthalmopathy from stable hyperthyroidism was achieved by a 13 V-J model.

Sequencing was performed on peripheral blood mononuclear cells (PBMCs), taken at new diagnosis, from a patient treated with antithyroid drugs. This receptor was identified in a man between 18 and 35 years old with Graves disease.

CDR3 amino acids: CASSPGRLNGYEQYF. The CDR3 bases are TGCGCCAGCAGCCCCGGACGACTCAACGGCTACGAGCAGTACTTC. V usage is TRBV5-1 and J usage is TRBJ2-7; no reliable D call. Germline loops: CDR1 SGHRS, CDR2 YFSETQ. The CDR3 runs to 15 residues. V shed 4 bases and J shed 3 bases, with 17 bases lying between them.